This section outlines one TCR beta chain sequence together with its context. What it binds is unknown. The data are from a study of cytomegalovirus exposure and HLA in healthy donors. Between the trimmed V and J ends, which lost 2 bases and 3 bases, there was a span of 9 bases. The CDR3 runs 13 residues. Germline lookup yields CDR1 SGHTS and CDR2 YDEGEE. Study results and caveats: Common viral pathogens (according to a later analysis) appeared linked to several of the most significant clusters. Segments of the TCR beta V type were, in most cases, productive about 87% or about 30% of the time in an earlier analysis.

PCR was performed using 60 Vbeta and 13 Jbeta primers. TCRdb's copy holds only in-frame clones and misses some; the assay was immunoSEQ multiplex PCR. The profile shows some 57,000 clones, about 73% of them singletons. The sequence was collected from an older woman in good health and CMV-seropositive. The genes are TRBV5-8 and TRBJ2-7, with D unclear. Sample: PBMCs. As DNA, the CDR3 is TGTGCCAGCAGCTTAACAACCAACTACGAGCAGTACTTC. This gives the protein CASSLTTNYEQYF.